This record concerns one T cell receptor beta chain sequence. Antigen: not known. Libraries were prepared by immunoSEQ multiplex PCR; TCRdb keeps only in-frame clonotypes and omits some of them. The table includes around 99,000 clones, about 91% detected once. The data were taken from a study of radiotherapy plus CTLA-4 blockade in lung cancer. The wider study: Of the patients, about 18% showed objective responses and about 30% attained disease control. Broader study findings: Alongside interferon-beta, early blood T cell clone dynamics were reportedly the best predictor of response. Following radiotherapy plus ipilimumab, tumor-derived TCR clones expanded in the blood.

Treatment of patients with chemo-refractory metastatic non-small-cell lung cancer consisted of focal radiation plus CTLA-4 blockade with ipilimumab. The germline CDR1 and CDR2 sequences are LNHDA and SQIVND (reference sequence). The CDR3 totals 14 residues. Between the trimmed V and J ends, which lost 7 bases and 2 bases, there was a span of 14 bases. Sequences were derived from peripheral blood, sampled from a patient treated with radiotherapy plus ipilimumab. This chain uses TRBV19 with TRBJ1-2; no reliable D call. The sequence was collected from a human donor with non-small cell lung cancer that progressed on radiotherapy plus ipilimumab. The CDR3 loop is CASKRSGVNYGYTF. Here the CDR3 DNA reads TGTGCCAGTAAGCGGTCAGGAGTGAACTATGGCTACACCTTC.